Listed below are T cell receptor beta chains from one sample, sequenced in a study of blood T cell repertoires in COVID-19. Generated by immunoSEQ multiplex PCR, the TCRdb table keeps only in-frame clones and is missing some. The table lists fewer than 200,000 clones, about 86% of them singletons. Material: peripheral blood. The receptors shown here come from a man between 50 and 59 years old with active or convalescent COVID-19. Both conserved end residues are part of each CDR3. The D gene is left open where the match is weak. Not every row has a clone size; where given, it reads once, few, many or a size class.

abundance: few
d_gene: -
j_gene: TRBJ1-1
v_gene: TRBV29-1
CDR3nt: TGCAGCGGTAAGCAGGGTATCGACACTGAAGCTTTCTTT
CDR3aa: CSGKQGIDTEAFF

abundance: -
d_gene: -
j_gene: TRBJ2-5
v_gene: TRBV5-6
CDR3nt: TGTGCCAGCAGCTTGAGGTGGGGCGGGAATCCCGGTGAGACCCAGTACTTC
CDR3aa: CASSLRWGGNPGETQYF

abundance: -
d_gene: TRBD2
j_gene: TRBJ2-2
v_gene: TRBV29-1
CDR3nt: TGCAGCGTTGAGGGGGATCGTGGGACTAGCGGGAGATTCACGGGGGAGCTGTTTTTT
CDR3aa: CSVEGDRGTSGRFTGELFF

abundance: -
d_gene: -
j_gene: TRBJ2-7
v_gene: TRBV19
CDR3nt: TGTGCCAGTAAGGGGGGGCCCTCCTACGAGCAGTACTTC
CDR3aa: CASKGGPSYEQYF

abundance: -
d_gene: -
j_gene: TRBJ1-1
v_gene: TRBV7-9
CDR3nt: TGTGCCAGCAGAATAACAGGGAACACTGAAGCTTTCTTT
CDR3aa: CASRITGNTEAFF

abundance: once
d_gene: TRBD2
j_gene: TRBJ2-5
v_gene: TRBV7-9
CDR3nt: TGTGCCAGCAGCTTAGCAGGGACTAGCGGGACAGAGACCCAGTACTTC
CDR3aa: CASSLAGTSGTETQYF

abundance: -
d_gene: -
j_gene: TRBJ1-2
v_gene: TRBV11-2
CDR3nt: TGTGCCAGCAGCAACCTGGACACCTATGGCTACACCTTC
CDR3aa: CASSNLDTYGYTF

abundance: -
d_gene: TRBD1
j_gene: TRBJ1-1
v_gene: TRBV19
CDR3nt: TGTGCCAGTAGCCCCCTGGCGACAGGGCGAGACACTGAAGCTTTCTTT
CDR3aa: CASSPLATGRDTEAFF

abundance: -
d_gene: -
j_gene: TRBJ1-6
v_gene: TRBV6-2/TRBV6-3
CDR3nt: TGTGCCAGCAGCCCTCAGACAGGTTCCAGCTATAATTCACCCCTCCACTTT
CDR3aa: CASSPQTGSSYNSPLHF

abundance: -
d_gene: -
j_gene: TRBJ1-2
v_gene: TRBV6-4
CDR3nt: TGTGCCAGCAGCCCCAGGGGAGGGGAGAGCTATGGCTACACCTTC
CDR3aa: CASSPRGGESYGYTF

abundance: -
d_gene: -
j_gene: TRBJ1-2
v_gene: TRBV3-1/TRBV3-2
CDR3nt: TGTGCCAGCAGCCAACTTGCGGGAACGATCTATGGCTACACCTTC
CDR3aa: CASSQLAGTIYGYTF

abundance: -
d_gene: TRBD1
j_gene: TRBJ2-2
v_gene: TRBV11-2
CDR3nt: TGTGCCAGCAGCTGGGGTACAGGGGGGTCCGGGGAGCTGTTTTTT
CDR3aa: CASSWGTGGSGELFF

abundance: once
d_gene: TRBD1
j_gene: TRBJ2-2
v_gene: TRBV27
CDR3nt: TGTGCCAGCAGTTGGAACAGGGGCGGGGAGCTGTTTTTT
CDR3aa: CASSWNRGGELFF

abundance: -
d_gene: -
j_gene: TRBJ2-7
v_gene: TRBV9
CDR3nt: TGTGCCAGCAGCCCGGGACCCGGAGGGCAGAAACGCTACGAGCAGTACTTC
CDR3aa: CASSPGPGGQKRYEQYF

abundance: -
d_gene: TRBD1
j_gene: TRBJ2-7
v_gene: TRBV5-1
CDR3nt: TGCGCCAGCACCCCCACAACGGCAGGGGGCGCGCAGTACTTC
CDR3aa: CASTPTTAGGAQYF

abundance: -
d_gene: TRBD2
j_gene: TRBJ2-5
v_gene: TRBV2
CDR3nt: TGTGCCAGCAGGCGACTAGCGGGCGACCAAGAGACCCAGTACTTC
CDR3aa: CASRRLAGDQETQYF

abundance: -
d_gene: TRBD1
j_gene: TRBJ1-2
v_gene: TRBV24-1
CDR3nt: TGTGCCACCAGTGACCCTCGGACAGGGTTCGGCTACACCTTC
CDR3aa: CATSDPRTGFGYTF

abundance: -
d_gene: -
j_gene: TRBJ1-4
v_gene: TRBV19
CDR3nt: TGTGCCAGTAGTATGGCTAGCACAACTAATGAAAAACTGTTTTTT
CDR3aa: CASSMASTTNEKLFF

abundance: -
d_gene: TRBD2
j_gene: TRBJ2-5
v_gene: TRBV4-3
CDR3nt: TGCGCCAGCAGCGCGACTAGCGGGGGGCTTCAAGAGACCCAGTACTTC
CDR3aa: CASSATSGGLQETQYF

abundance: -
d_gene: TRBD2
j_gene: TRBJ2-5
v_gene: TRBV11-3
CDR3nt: TGTGCCAGCAGCCTTGGAGGGACTAGGGAGACCCAGTACTTC
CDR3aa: CASSLGGTRETQYF

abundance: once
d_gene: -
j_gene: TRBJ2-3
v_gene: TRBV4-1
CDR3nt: TGCGCCAGCAGCCAAGATCTTGGCAGGCGCACAGATACGCAGTATTTT
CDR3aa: CASSQDLGRRTDTQYF

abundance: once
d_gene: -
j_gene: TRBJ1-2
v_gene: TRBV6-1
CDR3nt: TGTGCCAGCAGTGAAACAAAGAACTATGGCTACACCTTC
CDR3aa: CASSETKNYGYTF

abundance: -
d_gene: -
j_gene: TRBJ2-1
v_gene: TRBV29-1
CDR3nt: TGCAGCGTTGGATTCGGCAATGAGCAGTTCTTC
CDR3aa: CSVGFGNEQFF

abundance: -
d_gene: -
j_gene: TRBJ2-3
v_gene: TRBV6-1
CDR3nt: TGTGCCAGCAGTGAAGAAATTCTGGGGGGAGCTAGCACAGATACGCAGTATTTT
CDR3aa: CASSEEILGGASTDTQYF

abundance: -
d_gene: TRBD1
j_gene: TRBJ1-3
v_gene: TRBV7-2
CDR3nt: TGTGCCAGCAGACTACAGGGGGCGAAAGGAAACACCATATATTTT
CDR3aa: CASRLQGAKGNTIYF

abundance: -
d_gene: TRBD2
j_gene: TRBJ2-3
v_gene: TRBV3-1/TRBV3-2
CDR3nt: TGTGCCAGCAGCCAAGATCCCAGCGGGAGGACAGATACGCAGTATTTT
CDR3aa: CASSQDPSGRTDTQYF